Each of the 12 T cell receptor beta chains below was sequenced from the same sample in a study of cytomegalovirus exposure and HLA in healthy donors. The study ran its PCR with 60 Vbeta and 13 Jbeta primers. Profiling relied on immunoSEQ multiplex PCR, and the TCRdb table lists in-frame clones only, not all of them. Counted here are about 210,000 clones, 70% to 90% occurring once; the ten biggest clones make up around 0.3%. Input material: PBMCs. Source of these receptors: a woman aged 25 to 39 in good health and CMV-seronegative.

CDR3 coding DNA: TGTGCCAGCAGCTTAAACCCCCTCGGGGGGATTGGGGAGCTGTTTTTT. Its translation: CASSLNPLGGIGELFF. The chain carries TRBV7-3 and TRBJ2-2; TRBD2 aligns across 7 bases. The V segment lost 1 base and the J segment 8 bases; nucleotides outside the gene matches: 10. Germline V gives CDR1 SGHTA, CDR2 FQGTGA. The CDR3 consists of 16 residues.

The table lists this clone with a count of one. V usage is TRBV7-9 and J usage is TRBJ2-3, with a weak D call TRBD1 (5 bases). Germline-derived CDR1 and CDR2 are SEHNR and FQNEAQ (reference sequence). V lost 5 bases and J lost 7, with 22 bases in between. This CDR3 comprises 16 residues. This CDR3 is CASSLLELRVLNTQYF. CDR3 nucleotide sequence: TGTGCCAGCAGCCTTCTAGAGCTCAGGGTTTTGAATACGCAGTATTTT.

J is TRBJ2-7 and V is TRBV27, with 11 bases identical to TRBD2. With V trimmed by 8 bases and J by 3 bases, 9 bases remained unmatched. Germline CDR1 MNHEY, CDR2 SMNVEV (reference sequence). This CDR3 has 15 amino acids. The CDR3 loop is CASSGLAGPFYEQYF. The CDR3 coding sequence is TGTGCCAGCTCAGGACTAGCGGGCCCGTTCTACGAGCAGTACTTC.

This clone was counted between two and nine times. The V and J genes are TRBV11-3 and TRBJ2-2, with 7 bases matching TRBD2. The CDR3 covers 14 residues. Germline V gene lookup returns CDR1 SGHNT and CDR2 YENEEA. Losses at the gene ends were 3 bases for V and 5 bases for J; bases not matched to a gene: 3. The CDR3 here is CASSFDGGTGELFF. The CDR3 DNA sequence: TGTGCCAGCAGCTTCGACGGGGGGACCGGGGAGCTGTTTTTT.

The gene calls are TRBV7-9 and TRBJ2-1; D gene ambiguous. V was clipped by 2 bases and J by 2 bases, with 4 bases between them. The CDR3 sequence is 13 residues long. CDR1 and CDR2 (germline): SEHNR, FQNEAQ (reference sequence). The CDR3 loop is CASSLFAYNEQFF. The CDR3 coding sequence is TGTGCCAGCAGCTTATTCGCCTACAATGAGCAGTTCTTC.

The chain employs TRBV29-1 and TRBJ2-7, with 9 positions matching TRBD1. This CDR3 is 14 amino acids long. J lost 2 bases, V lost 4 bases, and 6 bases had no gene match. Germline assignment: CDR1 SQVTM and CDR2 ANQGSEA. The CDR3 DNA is TGCAGCGTTGGAAAGGGACAGGGAACCTACGAGCAGTACTTC. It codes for CSVGKGQGTYEQYF.

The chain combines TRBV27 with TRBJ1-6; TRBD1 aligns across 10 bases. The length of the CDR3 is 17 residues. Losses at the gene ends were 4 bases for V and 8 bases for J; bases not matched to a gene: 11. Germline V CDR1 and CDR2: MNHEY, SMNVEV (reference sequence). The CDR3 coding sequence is TGTGCCAGCAGTTCACTAGCCCCGGGACAGGGGTATTCACCCCTCCACTTT. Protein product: CASSSLAPGQGYSPLHF.

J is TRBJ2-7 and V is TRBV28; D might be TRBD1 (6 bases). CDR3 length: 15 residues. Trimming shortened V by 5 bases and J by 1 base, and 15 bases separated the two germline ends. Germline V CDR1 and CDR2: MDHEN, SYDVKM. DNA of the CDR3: TGTGCCAGCAGTCTGGGCAGGGGATTTTCCTACGAGCAGTACTTC. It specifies CASSLGRGFSYEQYF. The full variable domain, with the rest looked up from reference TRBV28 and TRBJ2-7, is DVKVTQSSRYLVKRTGEKVFLECVQDMDHENMFWYRQDPGLGLRLIYFSYDVKMKEKGDIPEGYSVSREKKERFSLILESASTNQTSMYLCASSLGRGFSYEQYFGPGTRLTVT.

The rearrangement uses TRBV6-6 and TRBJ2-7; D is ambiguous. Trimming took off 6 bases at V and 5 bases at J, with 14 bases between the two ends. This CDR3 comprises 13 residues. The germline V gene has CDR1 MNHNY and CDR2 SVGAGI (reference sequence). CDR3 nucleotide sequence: TGTGCCAGCAGGACTGGAAGAATCCACGAGCAGTACTTC. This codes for CASRTGRIHEQYF.

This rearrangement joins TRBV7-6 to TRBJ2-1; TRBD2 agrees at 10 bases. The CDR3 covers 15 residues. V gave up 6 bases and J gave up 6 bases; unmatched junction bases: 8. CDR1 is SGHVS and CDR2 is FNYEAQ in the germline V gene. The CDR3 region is CASSSTSGIGNEQFF. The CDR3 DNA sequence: TGTGCCAGCAGTTCAACTAGCGGGATTGGCAATGAGCAGTTCTTC.

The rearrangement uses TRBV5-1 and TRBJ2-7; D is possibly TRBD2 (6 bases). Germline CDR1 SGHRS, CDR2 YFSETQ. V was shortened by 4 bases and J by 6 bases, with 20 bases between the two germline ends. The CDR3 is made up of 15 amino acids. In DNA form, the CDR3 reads TGCGCCAGCAGCCGGGACTCTCCCGGGGGATCCGAGCAGTACTTC. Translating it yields CASSRDSPGGSEQYF.

The DNA for the CDR3 is TGTGCCAGCAGTGCCACCCTCGACAGGGCTTATCAGCCCCAGCATTTT. Its protein product is CASSATLDRAYQPQHF. This sequence joins TRBV2 and TRBJ1-5; 7 positions agree with TRBD1. CDR1 and CDR2 (germline): SNHLY, FYNNEI. The V and J ends lost 4 bases and 5 bases, in that order; junction bases with no gene match: 11. The CDR3 covers 16 residues.